This entry lists 27 T cell receptor beta chains sequenced from one sample in a study of beta chain features in type 1 diabetes. Study-wide results and limits: Type 1 diabetes patients showed a moderate but significant shortening of TCRB CDR3s in all four CD4+ subsets.

These receptors lack a known antigen. The study reverse transcribed the entire isolated RNA, so it sequenced expressed TCRB transcripts. The protocol was immunoSEQ multiplex PCR, while the TCRdb copy is restricted to in-frame clones and leaves out a portion. The table lists more than 150,000 clones, 9% to 10% of them singletons. The specimen was central memory CD4+ T cells from blood. The receptors come from a woman in her twenties or thirties with type 1 diabetes.

This sequence joins TRBV28 and TRBJ2-2; a possible D gene is TRBD1 (5 bases). With 8 bases removed from V and 0 bases from J, the gap between germline ends came to 10 bases. This CDR3 is 14 amino acids long. In germline, CDR1 is MDHEN, CDR2 SYDVKM. As DNA, the CDR3 is TGTGCCAGCGGGGCGGCCGCGAACACCGGGGAGCTGTTTTTT. Protein: CASGAAANTGELFF.

V and J are TRBV4-1 and TRBJ2-5; D ambiguous. Per germline, CDR1 MGHRA and CDR2 YSYEKL. Trimming took off 0 bases at V and 5 bases at J, with 13 bases between the two ends. The CDR3 has 15 residues. The DNA for the CDR3 is TGCGCCAGCAGCCAAGATGAGAGTGGTTGGGAGACCCAGTACTTC. Amino acids: CASSQDESGWETQYF.

This clone was seen a few times. The rearrangement links TRBV7-9 to TRBJ2-2, with D possibly being TRBD2 (6 bases). This CDR3 contains 16 residues. V lost 3 bases and J 3 bases, leaving 14 bases between the germline ends. Germline-derived CDR1 and CDR2 are SEHNR and FQNEAQ (reference sequence). The CDR3 spells CASSFLAGGDTGELFF. The CDR3 region has the DNA TGTGCCAGCAGCTTCCTCGCCGGAGGGGACACCGGGGAGCTGTTTTTT.

In this sample, this clone turned up a few times. The chain has TRBV27 and TRBJ1-2; 9 bases line up with TRBD1. The CDR3 spans 16 residues. V lost 6 bases, J lost 3 bases, and 11 bases stayed unmatched. The germline V gene encodes CDR1 MNHEY and CDR2 SMNVEV (reference sequence). The CDR3 DNA reads TGTGCCAGCAGCTGGACAGGGGTAGATTCCCACTATGGCTACACCTTC. It codes for CASSWTGVDSHYGYTF.

The chain combines TRBV6-6 with TRBJ2-7; 9 bases are shared with TRBD2. Germline lookup yields CDR1 MNHNY and CDR2 SVGAGI (reference sequence). The CDR3 is 14 amino acids. V lost 5 bases, J lost 5 bases, and 7 bases stayed unmatched. The CDR3 sequence is CASSPIGTSNEQYF. The CDR3 nucleotides read TGTGCCAGCAGTCCCATCGGGACTAGCAACGAGCAGTACTTC.

The chain is built from TRBV5-1 and TRBJ2-7; 13 positions match TRBD2. Germline assignment: CDR1 SGHRS and CDR2 YFSETQ. V shed 0 bases and J 7 bases; nucleotides not matched to a gene: 7. This CDR3 has 16 amino acids. This chain's CDR3 is CASSLAGLAGVVEQYF. The CDR3 DNA is TGCGCCAGCAGCTTGGCTGGACTAGCGGGAGTGGTTGAGCAGTACTTC.

CDR3 residues: CAISESGGNTEAFF. CDR3 bases: TGTGCCATCAGTGAGTCAGGAGGGAACACTGAAGCTTTCTTT. The chain employs TRBV10-3 and TRBJ1-1; no clear D gene. V lost 0 bases to trimming and J lost 1 base, with 6 bases between them. CDR1 is ENHRY and CDR2 is SYGVKD in the germline V gene. This CDR3 is 14 amino acids long.

This clone occurred a few times. Other DNA sequences in this specimen translate into the identical CDR3. The genes are TRBV5-1 and TRBJ2-7, with TRBD1 matching 10 bases. The length of the CDR3 is 14 residues. Trimming cost V 2 bases and J 2 bases; bases outside gene matches: 1. The germline V gene encodes CDR1 SGHRS and CDR2 YFSETQ. The CDR3 here is CASSFGTGAYEQYF. For the CDR3, the DNA is TGCGCCAGCAGCTTCGGGACAGGGGCCTACGAGCAGTACTTC.

The chain joins TRBV2 to TRBJ2-5; unclear D gene. Trimming removed 4 bases from V and 3 bases from J, with 6 bases in between. Looked up from germline, CDR1 is SNHLY and CDR2 is FYNNEI. The CDR3 has 12 residues. The CDR3 DNA sequence: TGTGCCAGCAGTGGCGTAGAAGAGACCCAGTACTTC. Translated: CASSGVEETQYF.

This clone was observed at least ten times. The chain carries TRBV18 and TRBJ2-5, with a possible D match to TRBD1 (6 bases). The germline CDR1 and CDR2 sequences are KGHSH and LQKENI. This CDR3 has 13 residues. Trimming took 5 bases from V and 5 from J, leaving 12 bases between them. The DNA for the CDR3 is TGTGCCAGCTCAAGAGGGGGTAGCGAGACCCAGTACTTC. It yields the protein CASSRGGSETQYF.

This clone was counted only a few times. The V call is TRBV29-1, the J call TRBJ2-1; 8 nucleotides line up with TRBD2. Germline CDR1 is SQVTM and CDR2 is ANQGSEA. The V segment lost 7 bases and the J segment 8 bases; nucleotides outside the gene matches: 13. This CDR3 has 14 residues. In DNA, the CDR3 is TGCAGCGCCGGGGGGGGGAGGGCCGGCGATGAGCAGTTCTTC. Its translation is CSAGGGRAGDEQFF.

The chain joins TRBV30 to TRBJ1-3, with D perhaps TRBD1 (5 bases). The CDR3 sequence is 14 residues long. Germline CDR1 GTSNPN, CDR2 SVGIG (reference sequence). Trimming shortened V by 4 bases and J by 2 bases, and 12 bases separated the two germline ends. CDR3 sequence reads: CAWTSGTAGNTIYF. The CDR3 DNA is TGTGCCTGGACCTCCGGGACTGCTGGAAACACCATATATTTT.

This clone was observed a few times. DNA of the CDR3: TGCGCCAGCAGCGAACAGGGGGTCCAAGAGACCCAGTACTTC. It translates to CASSEQGVQETQYF. V is TRBV5-1 and J is TRBJ2-5; 8 nucleotides match TRBD1. V shed 4 bases, J shed 1 base, and the junction held 3 bases outside the gene matches. CDR1 and CDR2 (germline): SGHRS, YFSETQ. This CDR3 region has 14 residues.

This clone has a count of ten or more. V gene TRBV7-6 combines with J gene TRBJ2-1; no definite D call. V lost 6 bases, J lost 1 base, and 7 bases lay in between. The CDR3 covers 13 residues. Germline V gene data show CDR1 as SGHVS and CDR2 as FNYEAQ. CDR3 loop: CASSTESYNEQFF. The DNA of the CDR3 is TGTGCCAGCAGTACAGAGTCCTACAATGAGCAGTTCTTC.

The V and J genes are TRBV30 and TRBJ2-3, with 7 positions matching TRBD1. This CDR3 is 13 amino acids long. In germline, CDR1 is GTSNPN, CDR2 SVGIG (reference sequence). The ends lost 4 bases at V and 4 bases at J; junction bases unmatched: 5. The DNA for the CDR3 is TGTGCCTGGACGTACAGGGGTGCAGATACGCAGTATTTT. Its protein product is CAWTYRGADTQYF.

The rearrangement joins TRBV2 to TRBJ2-1; 8 bases line up with TRBD2. Trimming took 8 bases from V and 1 from J; bases not matched to a gene: 1. The CDR3 is 13 residues long. CDR1 and CDR2 from the germline V gene are SNHLY and FYNNEI. The chain's CDR3 is CASERESYNEQFF. CDR3 in DNA: TGTGCCAGCGAGCGGGAGTCCTACAATGAGCAGTTCTTC.

The chain is built from TRBV2 and TRBJ2-3; 7 positions match TRBD1. The CDR3 has 13 residues. CDR1 SNHLY and CDR2 FYNNEI come from the germline V gene. V was pared by 8 bases and J by 0 bases, with 2 bases of the junction left unmatched. Written as DNA, the CDR3 is TGTGCCAGCGCGACAGGGAGCACAGATACGCAGTATTTT. Amino acid sequence: CASATGSTDTQYF.

This clone was counted between two and nine times. The V and J genes are TRBV10-3 and TRBJ2-1; TRBD2 matches at 14 bases. Trimming removed 6 bases from V and 11 bases from J; junction bases left unmatched: 9. The CDR3 length is 15 residues. From germline, CDR1 is ENHRY and CDR2 SYGVKD. In DNA, the CDR3 is TGTGCCATCAGGGGGACTAGCGGGAGAACCTTTCAGCAGTTCTTC. It translates to CAIRGTSGRTFQQFF.

The rearrangement uses TRBV27 and TRBJ2-3, with 7 bases identical to TRBD2. The CDR3 spans 17 residues. The ends lost 0 bases at V and 0 bases at J; junction bases unmatched: 6. Germline CDR1 and CDR2: MNHEY and SMNVEV (reference sequence). The CDR3 nucleotides are TGTGCCAGCAGTTTATCAAGGCTAGCGGCTAGCACAGATACGCAGTATTTT. It encodes CASSLSRLAASTDTQYF.

The chain recombines TRBV19 with TRBJ1-2, with no clear D. Deletions cut 5 bases from V and 6 bases from J, with 13 bases between. CDR1 LNHDA and CDR2 SQIVND come from the germline V gene (reference sequence). CDR3 length equals 13 residues. Written as DNA, the CDR3 is TGTGCCAGTAGTTCGTGGATCGACAATGGCTACACCTTC. It yields the protein CASSSWIDNGYTF.

The CDR3 is CASSEPTGDPGANVLTF. In nucleotides, the CDR3 is TGTGCCAGCAGTGAACCAACAGGGGACCCTGGGGCCAACGTCCTGACTTTC. The rearrangement uses TRBV6-1 and TRBJ2-6; 7 bases agree with TRBD1. Germline V gene lookup returns CDR1 MNHNS and CDR2 SASEGT. The CDR3 consists of 17 residues. Trimming cost V 2 bases and J 2 bases; bases outside gene matches: 6.

This clone was counted a few times. This sequence joins TRBV7-2 and TRBJ2-2; maybe TRBD2 (5 bases). V was pared by 5 bases and J by 6 bases, with 13 bases between. From germline, CDR1 is SGHTA and CDR2 FQGNSA. The CDR3 has 14 amino acids. CDR3 coding DNA: TGTGCCAGCAGCGGGAGAGGAGCGGCCGGGGAGCTGTTTTTT. This translates into CASSGRGAAGELFF. Supplemented by reference TRBV7-2 and TRBJ2-2, the full variable domain reads GAGVSQSPSNKVTEKGKDVELRCDPISGHTALYWYRQSLGQGLEFLIYFQGNSAPDKSGLPSDRFSAERTGGSVSTLTIQRTQQEDSAVYLCASSGRGAAGELFFGEGSRLTVL.

The chain combines TRBV7-9 with TRBJ1-3, with 8 bases identical to TRBD1. The CDR3 covers 15 residues. The ends lost 5 bases at V and 0 bases at J; junction bases unmatched: 3. Germline V gene data show CDR1 as SEHNR and CDR2 as FQNEAQ (reference sequence). The CDR3 coding sequence is TGTGCCAGCAGCCCCAGGGGGCTCTCTGGAAACACCATATATTTT. Encoded protein: CASSPRGLSGNTIYF.

This chain uses TRBV5-6 with TRBJ1-4, with 10 bases aligning to TRBD1. Trimming cost V 4 bases and J 0 bases; bases outside gene matches: 3. The CDR3 extends over 16 amino acids. From germline, CDR1 is SGHDT and CDR2 YYEEEE. The CDR3: CASSAGQGATNEKLFF. The CDR3, as DNA: TGTGCCAGCAGCGCCGGACAGGGGGCAACTAATGAAAAACTGTTTTTT.

J is TRBJ1-1 and V is TRBV6-5, with TRBD1 matching 7 bases. The length of the CDR3 is 13 residues. Germline V gene sequence: CDR1 MNHEY, CDR2 SVGAGI. J lost 3 bases, V lost 7 bases, and 5 bases had no gene match. The CDR3 spells CASKGQRYTEAFF. The CDR3 region has the DNA TGTGCCAGCAAGGGACAGCGTTACACTGAAGCTTTCTTT.

This clone was detected many times. V usage is TRBV28 and J usage is TRBJ1-5; 7 positions agree with TRBD1. The CDR3 runs 14 residues. V lost 8 bases, J lost 3 bases, and 7 bases stayed unmatched. Germline CDR1 MDHEN, CDR2 SYDVKM. CDR3 region: CASHKTGSNQPQHF. In DNA, the CDR3 is TGTGCCAGCCATAAGACAGGGTCCAATCAGCCCCAGCATTTT.

This clone was found a few times. V and J are TRBV30 and TRBJ1-2; 9 nucleotides align to TRBD1. The germline V gene has CDR1 GTSNPN and CDR2 SVGIG (reference sequence). Germline trimming cut 8 bases from V and 7 bases from J; bases unmatched to any gene: 14. The CDR3 has 14 amino acids. The CDR3 DNA sequence: TGTGCCGGCTTGTTAGGGACAGGGAAGTTTGGCTACACCTTC. As protein: CAGLLGTGKFGYTF.